A selection of T cell receptor beta chains follows, all from one sample in a study of identical twins. Each CDR3 protein gets one entry after TCRdb re-called the 5' RACE reads with MiXCR. The table includes 250,000 or so distinct CDR3 sequences, roughly 8% detected once. These sequences were also reported in another study, on yellow fever vaccine responses in identical twins.

Material for sequencing was CD8+ T cells sorted from blood. The source is a woman aged 18-29 years in good health. Both conserved end residues are part of each CDR3. Fields, in order: clone size, D gene, J gene, V gene, CDR3 protein, CDR3 DNA. A D gene is named only where the DNA matches it firmly. Size is omitted from some rows. Given values are once, few, many or a class for expanded clones.

many,.,TRBJ2-1,TRBV21-1,CASSHTGGRLNEQFF,TGTGCCAGCAGCCACACGGGGGGACGGCTCAATGAGCAGTTCTTC
.,TRBD1,TRBJ2-3,TRBV25-1,CASSSLAGGDGTDTQYF,TGTGCCAGCAGTAGCTTAGCAGGGGGCGACGGGACAGATACGCAGTATTTT
.,TRBD2,TRBJ2-1,TRBV15,CATSRDPDQRETRLF,TGTGCCACCAGCAGAGATCCTGATCAGCGGGAGACTCGGCTCTTC
many,.,TRBJ2-1,TRBV16,CASSQSFNEQFF,TGTGCCAGCAGCCAATCGTTCAATGAGCAGTTCTTC
.,.,TRBJ2-2,TRBV5-5,CASSLQGALRNTGELFF,TGTGCCAGCAGCTTGCAAGGGGCGCTTAGGAACACCGGGGAGCTGTTTTTT
few,TRBD1,TRBJ1-1,TRBV27,CASSFQGANTEAFF,TGTGCCAGCAGTTTCCAGGGGGCAAACACTGAAGCTTTCTTT
few,TRBD1,TRBJ1-5,TRBV4-1,CASSQAGGQPQHF,TGCGCCAGCAGCCAAGCAGGGGGACAGCCCCAGCATTTT
.,.,TRBJ2-5,TRBV12-5,CASGPSTDQETQYF,TGTGCTAGTGGTCCTAGTACAGACCAAGAGACCCAGTACTTC
many,.,TRBJ2-2,TRBV4-2,CASSQALTGELFF,TGTGCCAGCAGCCAAGCTCTCACCGGGGAGCTGTTTTTT
.,TRBD1,TRBJ2-7,TRBV4-3,CASSQAGQVYEQYF,TGCGCCAGCAGCCAAGCGGGACAGGTGTACGAGCAGTACTTC
once,TRBD2,TRBJ2-1,TRBV20-1,CSAPGLAVEQFF,TGCAGTGCTCCCGGGCTAGCGGTTGAGCAGTTCTTC
few,.,TRBJ2-1,TRBV28,CASSPRGSNEQFF,TGTGCCAGCAGTCCCCGAGGGAGCAATGAGCAGTTCTTC
.,TRBD1,TRBJ1-2,TRBV29-1,CSVPGQGNYGYTF,TGCAGCGTTCCGGGACAGGGGAACTATGGCTACACCTTC
.,TRBD2,TRBJ2-7,TRBV20-1,CSARDLAGTSYEQYF,TGCAGTGCTAGAGATCTAGCGGGAACCTCCTACGAGCAGTACTTC
few,.,TRBJ1-6,TRBV20-1,CSARDLTAGRGSPLHF,TGCAGTGCTAGAGATTTGACGGCAGGACGAGGGTCACCCCTCCACTTT
.,.,TRBJ2-7,TRBV4-3,CASSQDRGAGGYEQYF,TGCGCCAGCAGCCAAGATAGGGGGGCAGGGGGCTACGAGCAGTACTTC
few,.,TRBJ2-7,TRBV7-9,CASSPSGLPSYEQYF,TGTGCCAGCAGCCCAAGCGGCCTCCCCTCCTACGAGCAGTACTTC
few,TRBD2,TRBJ2-1,TRBV11-1,CASSQTLLGGSSYNEQFF,TGTGCCAGCAGCCAAACCCTTCTCGGGGGGAGCTCCTACAATGAGCAGTTCTTC
many,TRBD2,TRBJ2-3,TRBV4-3,CASSQDPSGGSFPDTQYF,TGCGCCAGCAGCCAAGATCCATCGGGCGGGAGCTTCCCAGATACGCAGTATTTT
few,TRBD1,TRBJ1-1,TRBV6-4,CASSPYPGGANTEAFF,TGTGCCAGCAGTCCTTATCCAGGGGGCGCGAACACTGAAGCTTTCTTT
.,.,TRBJ1-1,TRBV6-1,CASSGGMNTEAFF,TGTGCCAGCAGCGGGGGGATGAACACTGAAGCTTTCTTT
many,.,TRBJ2-1,TRBV27,CATLSSYNEQFF,TGTGCCACCCTGAGCTCCTACAATGAGCAGTTCTTC
.,TRBD1,TRBJ1-5,TRBV7-8,CASSLYDGQGGQPQHF,TGTGCCAGCAGCCTGTACGACGGACAGGGGGGTCAGCCCCAGCATTTT
many,.,TRBJ2-1,TRBV24-1,CATRGSSYEQFF,TGTGCCACCAGGGGGAGTTCATATGAGCAGTTCTTC
few,.,TRBJ2-7,TRBV27,CASGQHYEQYF,TGTGCCAGCGGACAGCACTACGAGCAGTACTTC
.,.,TRBJ2-5,TRBV7-2,CASSPQVTADGTQYF,TGTGCCAGCAGCCCCCAGGTCACAGCCGATGGGACCCAGTACTTC